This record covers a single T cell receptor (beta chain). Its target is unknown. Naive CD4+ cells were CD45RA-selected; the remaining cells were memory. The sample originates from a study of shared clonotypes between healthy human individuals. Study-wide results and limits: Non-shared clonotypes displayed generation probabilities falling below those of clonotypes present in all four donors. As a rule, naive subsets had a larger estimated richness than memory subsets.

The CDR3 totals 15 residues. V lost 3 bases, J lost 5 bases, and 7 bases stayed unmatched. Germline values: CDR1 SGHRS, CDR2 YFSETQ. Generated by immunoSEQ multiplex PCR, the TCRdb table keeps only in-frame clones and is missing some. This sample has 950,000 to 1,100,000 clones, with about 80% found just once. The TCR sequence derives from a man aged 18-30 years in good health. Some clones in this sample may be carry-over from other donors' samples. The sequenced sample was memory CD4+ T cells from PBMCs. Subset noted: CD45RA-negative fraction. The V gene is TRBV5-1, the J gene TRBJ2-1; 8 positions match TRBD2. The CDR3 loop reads CASSSRGTRDNEQFF. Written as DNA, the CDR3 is TGCGCCAGCAGCTCTCGGGGGACTAGAGACAATGAGCAGTTCTTC.